This T cell receptor beta chain comes out of a study of Graves' ophthalmopathy and Graves' hyperthyroidism (dated by TCRdb to 2017 to 2018). Turning to the overall study: Peripheral blood was collected at initial diagnosis, prior to any treatment. TCR beta repertoire signatures were used to distinguish Graves' ophthalmopathy from Graves' hyperthyroidism and to predict progression to ophthalmopathy. In total, approximately 140 blood samples were TCR-sequenced: around 42 ophthalmopathy, some 75 hyperthyroidism and roughly 17 hyperthyroidism-to-ophthalmopathy patients. To explore V-J signatures that separate ophthalmopathy from hyperthyroidism, a discovery set of about a hundred patients was enrolled, consisting of 40 to 45 with ophthalmopathy and roughly 57 with stable hyperthyroidism. An independent validation cohort comprised 18 to 20 hyperthyroidism patients and 15 to 17 patients who later progressed from hyperthyroidism to ophthalmopathy. In roughly six hyperthyroidism patients, the T-cell repertoires found in thyroid tissue were compared with those found in blood. Following sampling, methimazole starting at 30 mg daily was administered to hyperthyroidism patients, and high-dose intravenous methylprednisolone was administered to ophthalmopathy patients. The 95 to 100 discovery patients were divided at random into training and test sets in a 7:3 ratio.

Remarks on this clonotype: Its antigen is currently not known. Base qualities are not provided; no much larger clone lies one nucleotide away.

Results and caveats for the whole study, not just this receptor: No statistical method was used to set the sample size in advance, and the investigators knew which group each participant was assigned to. The 13-signature model separated ophthalmopathy from stable hyperthyroidism with approximately 90% sensitivity and almost 84% specificity in cross-validation, and 80%/75% in the test set. Among expanded thyroid clonotypes with frequency above 0.001, most also showed up in blood, which suggests that blood repertoires may reflect the thyroid immune response. In validation, the model predicted ophthalmopathy progression with 70.59% sensitivity and 72.22% specificity; some twelve predicted patients were CT-confirmed with GO in a median of roughly 6.8 months.

Measured from the cysteine to the phenylalanine, the CDR3 is 14 residues long. CDR3 DNA is the only sequence kept; it has 42 bases, read in frame from the first base. A distance of 7 bases separates the germline ends of V and J, which lose 2 bases and 0 bases respectively. CDR1 and CDR2 are read off the germline V gene as SGHTA and FQGNSA. Patients with ophthalmopathy had moderately to severely active disease, with a Clinical Activity Score of 3 or more, a NOSPECS grade of 4 or more, and a disease duration of less than 3 months. Anyone with other autoimmune diseases, uncontrolled infections, pregnancy or lactation was excluded from the study. Diagnosis was based on clinical symptoms, serum thyroxine, TRAb, thyroid ultrasound and orbital computed tomography. Using Ficoll-Paque density gradient centrifugation, PBMCs were isolated from about 9.4 ml of fresh peripheral blood. Total RNA was extracted using Trizol reagent, and RNA quality was checked on an Agilent 2100 Bioanalyzer.

For repertoire sequencing, the TCR beta CDR3 regions were amplified from RNA transcripts. The first round was an RT-PCR using HTBI primers with the Qiagen OneStep RT-PCR kit, and this first round was followed by a second-round multiplex PCR, then size selection and purification. The libraries underwent paired-end sequencing with 100 bp reads on an Illumina HiSeq2000. The source study handled its data this way. SOAPnuke was used for read processing, and reads with adapters, uncalled bases, a mean Phred below 15, or no exact constant-primer or identifier match were discarded. High-quality paired reads were merged with COPE v1.2.5. Each unique nucleotide sequence was defined as a clonotype, and clonotypes were aligned to IMGT TRB V, D and J references with MiTCR v1.1. Analysis was restricted to V-J combinations with a frequency above 0.0001, which covered roughly 99% of repertoires. A TCR clonal expansion and chaos score per V-J combination was defined as the ratio of F50 clonal expansion to chaos observed in the TCRdist matrix. Features were reduced by Welch's t-statistics and random forest to about a dozen V-J combinations, which fed a naive Bayes classifier. The Morisita-Horn index was used to measure how similar the thyroid and blood repertoires were. TCRdb trimmed public reads at Q25 via fastp, called clones via MiXCR and kept in-frame beta chains. Entries are consolidated by CDR3 protein sequence, retaining the most common genes and DNA. It is TCRdb's table, rather than the study itself, that gives the V and J calls and clone size. The sample table holds a few hundred thousand distinct CDR3 sequences, of which 15% to 20% were seen once. The ten biggest clones cover roughly 1.4% of the sample.

Input material: peripheral blood. The clonotype was recovered from a woman between 18 and 30 years old with Graves' ophthalmopathy. Donor details come from another sample of the same person, matched by shared clones. This chain joins TRBV7-2 to TRBJ1-1, with no reliable assignment of the D segment. The CDR3 protein: CASSLRHMNTEAFF. The sequenced DNA: TGTGCCAGCAGCTTAAGACATATGAACACTGAAGCTTTCTTT.